This entry describes one T cell receptor (beta chain). The target antigen is unknown. The data were obtained in a study of T cells after posttransplantation cyclophosphamide. Cyclophosphamide on days +3 and +4 followed busulfan-fludarabine conditioning and a marrow graft. The CDR3 sequence is 13 residues long. V gave up 10 bases and J gave up 0 bases, with 10 bases separating them. Looked up from germline, CDR1 is SGHTA and CDR2 is FQGNSA. The table came from immunoSEQ multiplex PCR; TCRdb's copy has only in-frame clones and leaves some out. Of about 10,000 clones listed, approximately 80% are singletons. Study findings and constraints: Later post-transplant blood repertoires were often dominated by donor CD8+ memory clones. After PTCy, TRB diversity resembled that of CNI/methotrexate controls. TRB overlap between skin or GI tissue T cells and blood was limited.

The chain carries TRBV7-2 and TRBJ2-1; no firm D call. Here the sequenced sample was PBMCs, taken more than 1,700 days after allogeneic stem cell transplant with posttransplant cyclophosphamide. This receptor was obtained from a female patient in her fifties or sixties who received an allogeneic stem cell transplant from a related donor, was CMV-positive, and had no GVHD. Some T cells may trace back to the graft donor. CDR3 DNA: TGTGCCACCCGAGGCAGCTCCTACAATGAGCAGTTCTTC. The encoded protein is CATRGSSYNEQFF. The variable domain in full, completed from reference TRBV7-2 and TRBJ2-1, reads GAGVSQSPSNKVTEKGKDVELRCDPISGHTALYWYRQSLGQGLEFLIYFQGNSAPDKSGLPSDRFSAERTGGSVSTLTIQRTQQEDSAVYLCATRGSSYNEQFFGPGTRLTVL.